Below are 14 T cell receptor beta chains sequenced from a single sample in a study of blood T cell repertoires in COVID-19. Method: immunoSEQ multiplex PCR; TCRdb's copy keeps in-frame clones and lacks some. The sample includes just over 650,000 clones, 75% to 90% of them seen just once. Input material: peripheral blood. These receptors all come from a woman in her late teens or twenties with acute or convalescent COVID-19.

A few counts support this clone. The chain employs TRBV7-2 and TRBJ2-1, with D possibly TRBD2 on 5 matching bases. Germline CDR1 is SGHTA and CDR2 is FQGNSA. This CDR3 is 17 amino acids long. V lost 1 base to trimming and J lost 4 bases, with 17 bases between them. In nucleotides, the CDR3 is TGTGCCAGCAGCTTAGAGTCGTCGGGGTGGAGTTACAATGAGCAGTTCTTC. This encodes CASSLESSGWSYNEQFF. Looking up the rest from reference TRBV7-2 and TRBJ2-1 gives the full variable domain: GAGVSQSPSNKVTEKGKDVELRCDPISGHTALYWYRQSLGQGLEFLIYFQGNSAPDKSGLPSDRFSAERTGGSVSTLTIQRTQQEDSAVYLCASSLESSGWSYNEQFFGPGTRLTVL.

J is TRBJ2-7 and V is TRBV19; no reliable D call. V was pared by 5 bases and J by 6 bases, with 20 bases between. CDR1 and CDR2 (germline): LNHDA, SQIVND (reference sequence). This CDR3 has 15 amino acids. The CDR3: CASSSYPYEATEQYF. Written as DNA, the CDR3 is TGTGCCAGTAGTTCATACCCGTATGAGGCAACCGAGCAGTACTTC.

The gene calls are TRBV9 and TRBJ1-6; 7 nucleotides match TRBD1. Germline CDR1 and CDR2: SGDLS and YYNGEE. Trimming removed 0 bases from V and 10 bases from J; junction bases left unmatched: 7. The CDR3 covers 15 residues. This CDR3 reads CASSVGAGGESPLHF. CDR3 bases: TGTGCCAGCAGCGTAGGGGCAGGGGGTGAATCACCCCTCCACTTT.

The V gene is TRBV7-6, the J gene TRBJ1-1, with 10 nucleotides matching TRBD1. CDR1 and CDR2 from the germline V gene are SGHVS and FNYEAQ. Trimming took 3 bases from V and 3 from J; bases not matched to a gene: 7. This CDR3 is 16 amino acids long. The DNA of the CDR3 is TGTGCCAGCAGCTTTGACCCCGGGACAGGGGACACTGAAGCTTTCTTT. Translation: CASSFDPGTGDTEAFF.

CDR3 nucleotide sequence: TGTGCCAGCAGTCCGCGTGAGGGGGACAATGAGCAGTTCTTC. The encoded protein is CASSPREGDNEQFF. The chain is built from TRBV3-1 (or the pseudogene TRBV3-2) and TRBJ2-1; D might be TRBD1 (6 bases). The germline gives CDR1 LGHDT, CDR2 YNNKEL (reference sequence). V was shortened by 6 bases and J by 5 bases, with 14 bases between the two germline ends. The CDR3 is made up of 14 amino acids.

The chain couples TRBV13 to TRBJ1-1; 7 positions match TRBD1. This CDR3 comprises 15 residues. The germline gives CDR1 PRHDT, CDR2 FYEKMQ (reference sequence). V was pared by 4 bases and J by 4 bases, with 9 bases of the junction left unmatched. CDR3 residues: CASSYRQGDSTEAFF. Written as DNA, the CDR3 is TGTGCCAGCAGCTACAGACAGGGAGACAGCACTGAAGCTTTCTTT.

The chain couples TRBV30 to TRBJ1-4; possibly TRBD1 for D (6 bases). The CDR3 runs 13 residues. V lost 5 bases to trimming and J lost 10 bases, with 17 bases between them. Germline assignment: CDR1 GTSNPN and CDR2 SVGIG (reference sequence). In nucleotides, the CDR3 is TGTGCCTGGGCGGCGGGGGGGCTGGGAAAACTGTTTTTT. Residues: CAWAAGGLGKLFF.

This clone showed up just once. V usage is TRBV27 and J usage is TRBJ2-7; TRBD1 aligns across 8 bases. The CDR3 covers 15 residues. Trimming took 2 bases from V and 0 from J; bases not matched to a gene: 3. Germline V lookup: CDR1 MNHEY, CDR2 SMNVEV (reference sequence). The CDR3 DNA follows: TGTGCCAGCAGTTTAACAGGGGGACTCTCCTACGAGCAGTACTTC. Protein: CASSLTGGLSYEQYF.

This clone was seen just once. The chain recombines TRBV9 with TRBJ1-1; 7 bases fit TRBD1. Germline V gene data show CDR1 as SGDLS and CDR2 as YYNGEE. This CDR3 contains 15 residues. V dropped 4 bases and J dropped 7; count of bases not matched to a gene: 13. CDR3 protein: CASSPSVTGQGEAFF. DNA for the CDR3: TGTGCCAGCAGCCCTAGCGTGACAGGGCAGGGTGAAGCTTTCTTT.

V gene TRBV6-5 combines with J gene TRBJ1-2; 8 bases agree with TRBD1. The CDR3 totals 14 residues. Unmatched junction bases numbered 5, after V lost 5 bases and J lost 3 bases. CDR1 and CDR2 (germline): MNHEY, SVGAGI. CDR3 in amino acids: CASSRPGGHYGYTF. The CDR3 DNA follows: TGTGCCAGCAGTAGACCAGGGGGCCACTATGGCTACACCTTC.

This clone was observed a single time. The CDR3 bases are TGCGCCAGCCTAAACCCGTTCTTC. Residues: CASLNPFF. The J gene is TRBJ2-1, the V gene TRBV5-1; D is uncertain. Between the trimmed V and J ends, which lost 7 bases and 15 bases, there was a span of 8 bases. Per germline, CDR1 SGHRS and CDR2 YFSETQ. The CDR3 is made up of 8 amino acids.

The chain couples TRBV5-1 to TRBJ1-1, with D uncertain. Trimming stripped 2 bases from V and 2 bases from J, with 10 bases between. This CDR3 contains 14 residues. In germline, CDR1 is SGHRS, CDR2 YFSETQ. This chain's CDR3 is CASSFDQVNTEAFF. Written as DNA, the CDR3 is TGCGCCAGCAGCTTTGACCAGGTCAACACTGAAGCTTTCTTT.

This clone showed up just once. V and J are TRBV12-5 and TRBJ1-2; D is possibly TRBD1 (5 bases). V lost 4 bases, J lost 8 bases, and 11 bases lay in between. This CDR3 contains 12 residues. From germline, CDR1 is LGHNT and CDR2 FRNRAP. Written as DNA, the CDR3 is TGTGCTAGTGGTTCCACACAGGAAGGCTACACCTTC. This codes for CASGSTQEGYTF.

This chain connects TRBV15 to TRBJ1-2; 8 bases line up with TRBD1. Germline CDR1 and CDR2: LNHNV and YYDKDF (reference sequence). The CDR3 consists of 13 residues. Unmatched junction bases numbered 3, after V lost 3 bases and J lost 6 bases. CDR3 DNA sequence: TGTGCCACCAGCAGCAACAGGGGGGATGGCTACACCTTC. Translating gives CATSSNRGDGYTF.